The next 9 T cell receptor beta chains were all read from a single sample in a study of T cells in Graves' hyperthyroidism and ophthalmopathy. The source material, RNA transcripts, was used to amplify TCR beta CDR3 regions. A first-round RT-PCR of the TCR CDR3 used the HTBI primer set. Each CDR3 protein is one row after TCRdb ran MiXCR on the multiplex PCR reads. The sample gives about 640,000 distinct CDR3 sequences, less than 25% of which show up once; more than 30% is in the top ten. Sequencing was performed on blood. All receptors come from a man younger than 40 with Graves' ophthalmopathy.

V usage is TRBV11-2 and J usage is TRBJ2-2, with 12 bases that match TRBD2. The CDR3 sequence is 18 residues long. Germline-derived CDR1 and CDR2 are SGHAT and FQNNGV. With 5 bases clipped from V and 13 bases from J, the junction kept 20 bases outside the gene matches. The CDR3 bases are TGTGCCAGCAGCCAGTGGGACCTAGCGGGAGGGCCAGGTGGACGGCTGTTTTTT. It is translated as CASSQWDLAGGPGGRLFF.

This clonotype was found many times. The CDR3 DNA sequence: TGTGCCAGCAGTGAGGACAGAGCTAGCACAGATACGCAGTATTTT. It yields the protein CASSEDRASTDTQYF. V usage is TRBV2 and J usage is TRBJ2-3, with a possible D match to TRBD1 (6 bases). The CDR3 extends over 15 amino acids. Germline V lookup: CDR1 SNHLY, CDR2 FYNNEI. V was pared by 3 bases and J by 0 bases, with 10 bases between.

This clonotype was counted only a few times. The chain is built from TRBV7-3 and TRBJ2-1; D is uncertain. V was shortened by 5 bases and J by 0 bases, with 11 bases between the two germline ends. Germline CDR1 SGHTA, CDR2 FQGTGA. The CDR3 spans 15 residues. In DNA form, the CDR3 reads TGTGCCAGCAGCGAGGCTAGAGGCTCCTACAATGAGCAGTTCTTC. As protein: CASSEARGSYNEQFF.

The genes are TRBV4-1 and TRBJ2-1; 8 positions match TRBD1. CDR1 is MGHRA and CDR2 is YSYEKL in the germline V gene. V gave up 4 bases and J gave up 7 bases; unmatched junction bases: 12. This CDR3 region has 16 residues. CDR3 sequence (DNA): TGCGCCAGCAGCCCAGGAGGCGACAGGGGACGGAATGAGCAGTTCTTC. Translating it yields CASSPGGDRGRNEQFF.

The chain carries TRBV3-1 and TRBJ2-4; D unresolved. CDR1 LGHDT and CDR2 YNNKEL come from the germline V gene (reference sequence). Trimming took 0 bases from V and 9 from J, leaving 12 bases between them. This CDR3 is built from 14 residues. The CDR3 loop is CASSQDSGMGIQYF. In DNA form, the CDR3 reads TGTGCCAGCAGCCAAGATAGTGGTATGGGCATTCAGTACTTC.

A few counts support this clonotype. The rearrangement joins TRBV7-2 to TRBJ1-2; weak D call: TRBD1 (5 bases). The CDR3 runs 14 residues. Germline assignment: CDR1 SGHTA and CDR2 FQGNSA. Trimming removed 1 base from V and 7 bases from J, with 13 bases in between. CDR3 residues: CASSLGGGRAGYTF. CDR3 nucleotide sequence: TGTGCCAGCAGCTTAGGCGGGGGAAGGGCTGGCTACACCTTC.

This clonotype showed up just a few times. This chain links TRBV6-1 with TRBJ1-6; tentative D call: TRBD1 (5 bases). This CDR3 region has 14 residues. Deletions cut 8 bases from V and 4 bases from J, with 12 bases between. Germline V gives CDR1 MNHNS, CDR2 SASEGT. In nucleotides, the CDR3 is TGTGCCAGCTCCTTGACAGCTTATAATTCACCCCTCCACTTT. Translated: CASSLTAYNSPLHF.

The chain recombines TRBV28 with TRBJ1-4, with D uncertain. The germline V gene has CDR1 MDHEN and CDR2 SYDVKM. Trimming cost V 4 bases and J 5 bases, with 11 bases left between them. The CDR3 sequence is 14 residues long. CDR3 sequence reads: CASSSRAPNEKLFF. CDR3 sequence (DNA): TGTGCCAGCAGTTCTCGGGCCCCGAATGAAAAACTGTTTTTT.

At least ten counts were recorded for this clonotype. CDR3: CASTLGGVQETQYF. CDR3 in DNA: TGTGCCAGCACCCTTGGGGGGGTCCAAGAGACCCAGTACTTC. This chain uses TRBV28 with TRBJ2-5; TRBD2 matches 7 bases. The trim removed 7 bases at V and 1 base at J, leaving 6 bases unmatched. The CDR3 length is 14 residues. Germline-derived CDR1 and CDR2 are MDHEN and SYDVKM.